Shown below are 7 T cell receptor beta chains from a single sample sequenced in a study of cytomegalovirus exposure and HLA in healthy donors. This PCR relied on a set of 60 Vbeta primers and 13 Jbeta primers. The method was immunoSEQ multiplex PCR; TCRdb's version includes in-frame clones alone and lacks a portion of them. The sample yields more than 90,000 clones, 65% to 80% seen once. Material: PBMCs. The receptor source for this set is a man aged 45-65 years in good health and CMV-seronegative.

V is TRBV19 and J is TRBJ2-1; 8 bases agree with TRBD1. The CDR3 sequence is 15 residues long. From germline, CDR1 is LNHDA and CDR2 SQIVND (reference sequence). After removal of 5 bases from V and 4 bases from J, the junction contained 7 bases not matched to a gene. The CDR3 sequence is CASSSGTGGYNEQFF. In DNA, the CDR3 is TGTGCCAGTAGTTCCGGGACAGGTGGATACAATGAGCAGTTCTTC.

The chain carries TRBV6-4 and TRBJ1-2, with TRBD1 identical over 8 bases. Germline-derived CDR1 and CDR2 are MRHNA and SNTAGT. The CDR3 is made up of 14 amino acids. J lost 8 bases, V lost 6 bases, and 11 bases had no gene match. In nucleotides, the CDR3 is TGTGCCAGCAGCCCTGAAGGACAGGGAGGCGGCTACACCTTC. Protein: CASSPEGQGGGYTF.

V is TRBV19 and J is TRBJ1-2; D is perhaps TRBD1 (5 bases). This CDR3 has 13 amino acids. The germline V gene encodes CDR1 LNHDA and CDR2 SQIVND (reference sequence). Trimming removed 5 bases from V and 1 base from J, with 8 bases in between. This chain's CDR3 is CASSLTDNYGYTF. The CDR3 bases are TGTGCCAGTAGTTTGACAGATAACTATGGCTACACCTTC. Filled out from reference TRBV19 and TRBJ1-2, the complete variable domain reads DGGITQSPKYLFRKEGQNVTLSCEQNLNHDAMYWYRQDPGQGLRLIYYSQIVNDFQKGDIAEGYSVSREKKESFPLTVTSAQKNPTAFYLCASSLTDNYGYTFGSGTRLTVV.

Written as DNA, the CDR3 is TGTGCCAGCAGTTTTAGGAAGCAGGGGATTCCCCTACGTGACTATGGCTACACCTTC. It codes for CASSFRKQGIPLRDYGYTF. This rearrangement joins TRBV28 to TRBJ1-2, with D perhaps TRBD1 (6 bases). The germline V and J ends were trimmed by 3 bases and 3 bases, with 26 bases remaining between them. The CDR3 has 19 residues. Looked up from germline, CDR1 is MDHEN and CDR2 is SYDVKM.

The chain recombines TRBV7-3 with TRBJ2-2; possibly TRBD2 for D (6 bases). The CDR3 sequence is 13 residues long. The germline CDR1 and CDR2 sequences are SGHTA and FQGTGA. Trimming stripped 0 bases from V and 10 bases from J, with 9 bases between. In DNA, the CDR3 is TGTGCCAGCAGCTTAACTCCACTAGCGGAGCTGTTTTTT. This sequence encodes CASSLTPLAELFF.

The chain links TRBV7-3 to TRBJ2-1; 8 bases match TRBD2. The germline CDR1 and CDR2 sequences are SGHTA and FQGTGA. The CDR3 is made up of 15 amino acids. The junction had 12 bases not matched to a gene; V was cut back by 6 bases and J by 8 bases. The CDR3 is CASSQGVGRAYEQFF. The DNA for the CDR3 is TGTGCCAGCAGTCAAGGGGTCGGGAGGGCCTATGAGCAGTTCTTC.

The CDR3 sequence is CASSQEAASGTPGYNEQFF. The CDR3, as DNA: TGTGCCAGCAGCCAAGAGGCGGCTAGCGGGACTCCTGGGTACAATGAGCAGTTCTTC. The chain is built from TRBV4-2 and TRBJ2-1; 9 bases map to TRBD2. This CDR3 is 19 amino acids long. The germline V gene has CDR1 LGHNA and CDR2 YNFKEQ. V lost 0 bases, J lost 4 bases, and 13 bases stayed unmatched.